These 21 T cell receptor beta chains were sequenced from one sample in a study of TIL therapy for anti-PD-1-resistant metastatic lung cancer. Sequencing used immunoSEQ v3. Generated by immunoSEQ multiplex PCR, the TCRdb table keeps only in-frame clones and is missing some. The sample records 50,000 or so clones, 65% to 80% being singletons. Regarding time point: pre-treatment sample, taken before nivolumab and TIL therapy. The specimen was blood, collected at baseline. All receptors derive from a woman between 30 and 85 years old with non-small cell lung cancer.

The chain is built from TRBV7-3 and TRBJ2-6, with D perhaps matching TRBD1 (6 bases). Trimming took off 1 base at V and 7 bases at J, with 11 bases between the two ends. Germline-derived CDR1 and CDR2 are SGHTA and FQGTGA. The CDR3 covers 15 residues. The CDR3 DNA sequence: TGTGCCAGCAGCTTAAGGCAGGGGAATGCCAACGTCCTGACTTTC. Its translation: CASSLRQGNANVLTF.

The count of this clone is one. The J gene is TRBJ2-7, the V gene TRBV5-1, with TRBD1 matching 7 bases. From germline, CDR1 is SGHRS and CDR2 YFSETQ. The CDR3 has 15 amino acids. V trimming: 2 bases; J trimming: 1 base; junction bases outside the gene matches: 6. In nucleotides, the CDR3 is TGCGCCAGCAGCTTCCGGGACAGCAAATCCTACGAGCAGTACTTC. It yields the protein CASSFRDSKSYEQYF. Supplemented by reference TRBV5-1 and TRBJ2-7, the full variable domain reads KAGVTQTPRYLIKTRGQQVTLSCSPISGHRSVSWYQQTPGQGLQFLFEYFSETQRNKGNFPGRFSGRQFSNSRSEMNVSTLELGDSALYLCASSFRDSKSYEQYFGPGTRLTVT.

The chain couples TRBV5-1 to TRBJ2-7; 9 nucleotides align to TRBD1. This CDR3 contains 14 residues. The germline V gene has CDR1 SGHRS and CDR2 YFSETQ. The J segment lost 4 bases and the V segment lost 7 bases, leaving 9 bases of the junction unmatched. CDR3 loop: CASDPGQGTYEQYF. The CDR3 DNA follows: TGCGCCAGCGACCCAGGACAGGGGACGTACGAGCAGTACTTC.

The rearrangement uses TRBV29-1 and TRBJ2-1; TRBD2 matches at 7 bases. Germline CDR1 reads SQVTM; CDR2 reads ANQGSEA. V trimming: 4 bases; J trimming: 5 bases; junction bases outside the gene matches: 5. This CDR3 is built from 13 residues. Here the CDR3 reads CSVGEREDNEQFF. The CDR3 nucleotides are TGCAGCGTTGGCGAGCGGGAAGACAATGAGCAGTTCTTC.

The genes are TRBV6-1 and TRBJ2-1; no clear D. The V gene lost 2 bases and the J gene lost 7 bases, with 15 bases spanning the gap. The CDR3 length is 15 residues. CDR1 and CDR2 (germline): MNHNS, SASEGT. The CDR3 nucleotides are TGTGCCAGCAGTGAAACCCCATGGGCCGCGAATGAGCAGTTCTTC. Its translation is CASSETPWAANEQFF.

V gene TRBV19 combines with J gene TRBJ2-3; D might be TRBD1 or TRBD2, each matching 5 bases. V lost 3 bases to trimming and J lost 4 bases, with 11 bases between them. Germline V gene sequence: CDR1 LNHDA, CDR2 SQIVND (reference sequence). CDR3 length equals 14 residues. CDR3 bases: TGTGCCAGTAGTATGGGTCGGGGCCCAGATACGCAGTATTTT. It codes for CASSMGRGPDTQYF.

This clone has only one observation. The J gene is TRBJ1-4, the V gene TRBV6-6; TRBD1 matches 7 bases. The CDR3 is made up of 14 amino acids. Germline loops: CDR1 MNHNY, CDR2 SVGAGI (reference sequence). V trimming: 6 bases; J trimming: 3 bases; junction bases outside the gene matches: 4. CDR3 in DNA: TGTGCCAGCAGCAGGGGGGCAGCTAATGAAAAACTGTTTTTT. The encoded protein is CASSRGAANEKLFF.

This chain uses TRBV9 with TRBJ2-3, with 8 bases identical to TRBD2. This CDR3 has 16 amino acids. V was pared by 4 bases and J by 0 bases, with 7 bases of the junction left unmatched. Looked up from germline, CDR1 is SGDLS and CDR2 is YYNGEE. The CDR3 bases are TGTGCCAGCAGCACCGGGGGGGGGCAGAGCACAGATACGCAGTATTTT. Encoded protein: CASSTGGGQSTDTQYF.

The genes are TRBV7-9 and TRBJ1-4; a weak D match, TRBD1 (5 bases). The ends were cut back, 4 bases at V and 3 bases at J, with 18 bases in the middle. The length of the CDR3 is 17 residues. Germline V lookup: CDR1 SEHNR, CDR2 FQNEAQ (reference sequence). CDR3 sequence: CASSSSTDSGANEKLFF. DNA of the CDR3: TGTGCCAGCAGCTCCTCGACCGACAGCGGAGCTAATGAAAAACTGTTTTTT.

This sequence joins TRBV4-3 and TRBJ2-3; D is undetermined. V was pared by 1 base and J by 1 base, with 6 bases between. CDR1 and CDR2 (germline): LGHNA, YSLEER. This CDR3 has 14 residues. This CDR3 is CASSQVPGTDTQYF. The CDR3 nucleotides read TGCGCCAGCAGCCAAGTTCCGGGCACAGATACGCAGTATTTT.

This chain joins TRBV5-4 and TRBJ2-1; 7 nucleotides match TRBD2. The CDR3 has 15 amino acids. The V segment lost 2 bases and the J segment 7 bases; nucleotides outside the gene matches: 9. Germline-derived CDR1 and CDR2 are SGHNT and YYREEE (reference sequence). CDR3 bases: TGTGCCAGCAGCTTAAGGCGGGAGAATTGGAATGAGCAGTTCTTC. Amino acids: CASSLRRENWNEQFF.

The V gene is TRBV5-4, the J gene TRBJ2-5; no clear D gene. The CDR3 totals 13 residues. Trimming shortened V by 4 bases and J by 4 bases, and 11 bases separated the two germline ends. Per the germline V gene, CDR1 is SGHNT and CDR2 is YYREEE (reference sequence). The CDR3 DNA is TGTGCCAGCAGCCCCGAGACACGAGAGACCCAGTACTTC. Its translation is CASSPETRETQYF.

The CDR3 protein is CASSPGLAGGYEQYF. CDR3 DNA: TGTGCCAGCAGCCCGGGACTAGCGGGAGGTTACGAGCAGTACTTC. The V call is TRBV5-6, the J call TRBJ2-7, with 15 bases lining up with TRBD2. The CDR3 is 15 residues long. In germline, CDR1 is SGHDT, CDR2 YYEEEE. V lost 4 bases and J lost 4; bases outside the gene matches: 3. Complete variable domain (other parts from reference TRBV5-6 and TRBJ2-7): DAGVTQSPTHLIKTRGQQVTLRCSPKSGHDTVSWYQQALGQGPQFIFQYYEEEERQRGNFPDRFSGHQFPNYSSELNVNALLLGDSALYLCASSPGLAGGYEQYFGPGTRLTVT.

V and J are TRBV28 and TRBJ2-2; TRBD1 aligns across 9 bases. V lost 3 bases, J lost 6 bases, and 5 bases stayed unmatched. CDR1 is MDHEN and CDR2 is SYDVKM in the germline V gene. The length of the CDR3 is 15 residues. DNA for the CDR3: TGTGCCAGCAGTTTGGGACAGGGTCAATCCGGGGAGCTGTTTTTT. Protein: CASSLGQGQSGELFF.

This chain links TRBV6-5 with TRBJ1-2; 8 nucleotides agree with TRBD1. The germline V gene has CDR1 MNHEY and CDR2 SVGAGI. This CDR3 comprises 15 residues. V trimming: 6 bases; J trimming: 5 bases; junction bases outside the gene matches: 11. Written as DNA, the CDR3 is TGTGCCAGCAGATCCACTGCAGGGGGCGCATATGGCTACACCTTC. Translated, it gives CASRSTAGGAYGYTF.

This chain connects TRBV7-9 to TRBJ1-2; 7 positions match TRBD1. This CDR3 contains 16 residues. J gave up 4 bases and V 4 bases, and 12 bases lay outside the gene matches. In germline, CDR1 is SEHNR, CDR2 FQNEAQ (reference sequence). The CDR3 DNA sequence: TGTGCCAGCAGCTCTCCGACAGGGAGAAACGTCTATGGCTACACCTTC. Translation: CASSSPTGRNVYGYTF. The complete variable domain, with remaining parts taken from reference TRBV7-9 and TRBJ1-2, reads DTGVSQNPRHKITKRGQNVTFRCDPISEHNRLYWYRQTLGQGPEFLTYFQNEAQLEKSRLLSDRFSAERPKGSFSTLEIQRTEQGDSAMYLCASSSPTGRNVYGYTFGSGTRLTVV.

This sequence joins TRBV28 and TRBJ2-5; TRBD1 matches 9 bases. The CDR3 is made up of 12 amino acids. The ends lost 9 bases at V and 5 bases at J; junction bases unmatched: 4. The germline V gene encodes CDR1 MDHEN and CDR2 SYDVKM. The CDR3 protein is CASNRGHETQYF. CDR3 DNA: TGTGCCAGTAACAGGGGGCACGAGACCCAGTACTTC.

This sequence joins TRBV5-1 and TRBJ2-1, with TRBD2 matching over 11 bases. CDR3 length: 15 residues. Germline V CDR1 and CDR2: SGHRS, YFSETQ. The junction had 3 bases not matched to a gene; V was cut back by 4 bases and J by 3 bases. CDR3 in amino acids: CASSPGTSGYNEQFF. For the CDR3, the DNA is TGCGCCAGCAGCCCCGGGACTAGCGGCTACAATGAGCAGTTCTTC. The entire variable domain, with the rest obtained from reference TRBV5-1 and TRBJ2-1, is as follows: KAGVTQTPRYLIKTRGQQVTLSCSPISGHRSVSWYQQTPGQGLQFLFEYFSETQRNKGNFPGRFSGRQFSNSRSEMNVSTLELGDSALYLCASSPGTSGYNEQFFGPGTRLTVL.

On this clone: The germline gene is not matched at one end of the junction; a read error may be the cause. This chain connects TRBV23-1 to TRBJ2-7; no definite D call. TRBV23-1 is flagged as an ORF with uncertain function. CDR3 length: 11 residues. CDR3 amino acids: CASSQPRSVDF. Here the CDR3 DNA reads TGCGCCAGCAGTCAACCGAGGAGCGTGGACTTC.

This clone was seen just once. The CDR3 DNA follows: TGTGCCAGTAGGAGCAGGACAGGGGGAAATTCACCCCTCCACTTT. Its translation is CASRSRTGGNSPLHF. The V call is TRBV19, the J call TRBJ1-6; 10 positions agree with TRBD1. The V and J ends lost 6 bases and 7 bases, in that order; junction bases with no gene match: 6. The length of the CDR3 is 15 residues. The germline V gene encodes CDR1 LNHDA and CDR2 SQIVND (reference sequence).

CDR3 sequence reads: CASRGSGEGAFF. CDR3 in DNA: TGTGCCAGCAGGGGATCCGGAGAGGGAGCTTTCTTT. The chain combines TRBV6-1 with TRBJ1-1, with D uncertain. Per germline, CDR1 MNHNS and CDR2 SASEGT. The ends were cut back, 6 bases at V and 10 bases at J, with 15 bases in the middle. The CDR3 is 12 residues long.